A selection of T cell receptor beta chains follows, all from one sample in a study of T-cell memory formation after mild COVID-19. TCRdb recomputed calls from the 5' RACE reads with MiXCR, one row per CDR3 protein. The sample holds 110,000 or so distinct CDR3 sequences, approximately 21% seen once. Sequencing was performed on PBMCs or a T cell subset sorted from them (not recorded which). These receptors were taken from a young man who had mild COVID-19 (a few samples of this study predate the infection). Cell type and time point are not known. CDR3s include the opening cysteine and the closing phenylalanine or tryptophan. Each record gives: J gene, V gene, CDR3 protein.

J: TRBJ1-5; V: TRBV15; CDR3: CATSRDRGLNQPQHF
J: TRBJ1-2; V: TRBV4-1; CDR3: CASSQGFSPFYGYTF
J: TRBJ2-3; V: TRBV7-2; CDR3: CASSSTIAASTDTQYF
J: TRBJ1-1; V: TRBV3-1; CDR3: CASRDTEAFF
J: TRBJ2-7; V: TRBV18; CDR3: CASSPGRHSYEQYF
J: TRBJ1-1; V: TRBV4-1; CDR3: CASSPLLRGTEAFF
J: TRBJ1-2; V: TRBV6-5; CDR3: CASRFGTGFYGYTF
J: TRBJ2-1; V: TRBV5-6; CDR3: CASSLMLSTGSSYNEQFF
J: TRBJ1-4; V: TRBV4-3; CDR3: CASSLREADRTTNEKLFF
J: TRBJ2-2; V: TRBV5-1; CDR3: CASSLSGGSPGELFF
J: TRBJ2-2; V: TRBV6-5; CDR3: CASSYGQGFTGELFF
J: TRBJ1-5; V: TRBV6-5; CDR3: CASSYSSNQPQHF
J: TRBJ2-1; V: TRBV3-1; CDR3: CASSQDSGAYNEQFF
J: TRBJ2-7; V: TRBV6-5; CDR3: CASSRTGYEQYF
J: TRBJ2-3; V: TRBV5-4; CDR3: CASSWVAGSGSTDTQYF
J: TRBJ2-7; V: TRBV25-1; CDR3: CASSDSRGPYEQYF
J: TRBJ2-1; V: TRBV3-1; CDR3: CASSPGHSVNNEQFF
J: TRBJ2-5; V: TRBV7-9; CDR3: CASSYDQETQYF
J: TRBJ2-1; V: TRBV9; CDR3: CASSVKRGPEIGNEQFF
J: TRBJ1-1; V: TRBV6-5; CDR3: CASSSPLADTEAFF
J: TRBJ1-6; V: TRBV27; CDR3: CASSLSPGTVNSPLHF
J: TRBJ1-1; V: TRBV12-3/TRBV12-4; CDR3: CASSPGPGTEAFF
J: TRBJ2-7; V: TRBV12-3/TRBV12-4; CDR3: CASSPESYEQYF
J: TRBJ2-5; V: TRBV2; CDR3: CASIIEDPAQYF
J: TRBJ2-5; V: TRBV4-1; CDR3: CASSQAPGKETQYF
J: TRBJ2-7; V: TRBV6-2/TRBV6-3; CDR3: CASSYSGMGYEQYF
J: TRBJ2-1; V: TRBV3-1; CDR3: CASSQGWGLVSHEQFF
J: TRBJ2-3; V: TRBV5-1; CDR3: CASSLENTGGPTDTQYF
J: TRBJ1-1; V: TRBV15; CDR3: CATRPRRQGATEAFF
J: TRBJ2-6; V: TRBV10-3; CDR3: CAIRSGANVLTF
J: TRBJ2-2; V: TRBV7-6; CDR3: CASSRAGANTGELFF
J: TRBJ2-7; V: TRBV4-2; CDR3: CASSQEGGLTDYEQYF
J: TRBJ2-7; V: TRBV19; CDR3: CASSHGQGTGYEQYF
J: TRBJ2-3; V: TRBV7-2; CDR3: CASFWGRTQYF
J: TRBJ2-7; V: TRBV4-1; CDR3: CASSQEGLVGYEQYF
J: TRBJ2-5; V: TRBV29-1; CDR3: CSVEETQETQYF
J: TRBJ1-1; V: TRBV29-1; CDR3: CSVPGQERNTEAFF
J: TRBJ2-7; V: TRBV27; CDR3: CASSLKWGGSHEQYF
J: -; V: TRBV9; CDR3: CASSPLVPATLYEQYF
J: TRBJ2-4; V: TRBV7-9; CDR3: CASSFGPRVLQNIQYF
J: TRBJ2-3; V: TRBV6-5; CDR3: CASSYSGTSGVDTQYF
J: TRBJ2-7; V: TRBV6-5; CDR3: CASSFNPDSYEQYF
J: TRBJ2-7; V: TRBV29-1; CDR3: CSASWDSYEQYF
J: TRBJ2-6; V: TRBV2; CDR3: CASSVSRLSGANVLTF
J: TRBJ2-5; V: TRBV29-1; CDR3: CSAEVTGESAQYF
J: TRBJ1-5; V: TRBV6-2/TRBV6-3; CDR3: CASSWDDGGNQPQHF
J: TRBJ2-1; V: TRBV15; CDR3: CATSRDYPDVWQAYNEQFF
J: TRBJ2-2; V: TRBV11-2; CDR3: CASSLRSGTGELFF
J: TRBJ2-7; V: TRBV7-9; CDR3: CASSLVDREQYF
J: TRBJ2-3; V: TRBV7-8; CDR3: CASSSPGLVSGDTQYF
J: TRBJ1-5; V: TRBV7-9; CDR3: CASSRTGDNQPQHF